The 29 T cell receptor beta chains below were found in one sample sequenced in a study of identifying expanded T cells in peripheral blood. Profiling relied on immunoSEQ multiplex PCR, and the TCRdb table lists in-frame clones only, not all of them. Here the sample spans 45,000 to 65,000 clones, 70% to 85% being singletons. The source material was blood. These receptors came from a person aged 18-70 years in good health.

V is TRBV6-5 and J is TRBJ1-1; D is unclear. This CDR3 comprises 9 residues. CDR1 MNHEY and CDR2 SVGAGI come from the germline V gene. With 8 bases removed from V and 8 bases from J, the gap between germline ends came to 6 bases. This chain's CDR3 is CASDGEAFF. Here the CDR3 DNA reads TGTGCCAGCGACGGGGAAGCTTTCTTT.

The chain links TRBV27 to TRBJ1-1; possible D gene TRBD1, 5 bases. The length of the CDR3 is 15 residues. Trimming removed 8 bases from V and 3 bases from J, with 19 bases in between. The V gene's germline CDR1 is MNHEY and CDR2 SMNVEV (reference sequence). This CDR3 is CASSKQGVGDTEAFF. The CDR3 nucleotides are TGTGCCAGCTCGAAGCAAGGGGTCGGGGACACTGAAGCTTTCTTT.

This clone was observed once. The chain joins TRBV19 to TRBJ1-5; 7 positions agree with TRBD1. CDR1 and CDR2 from the germline V gene are LNHDA and SQIVND (reference sequence). Germline trimming cut 7 bases from V and 0 bases from J; bases unmatched to any gene: 6. This CDR3 is 15 amino acids long. The CDR3 spells CASTDRPYSNQPQHF. CDR3 nucleotide sequence: TGTGCCAGTACGGACAGGCCTTATAGCAATCAGCCCCAGCATTTT. Based on the CDR3 plus reference TRBV19 and TRBJ1-5, the full variable domain is DGGITQSPKYLFRKEGQNVTLSCEQNLNHDAMYWYRQDPGQGLRLIYYSQIVNDFQKGDIAEGYSVSREKKESFPLTVTSAQKNPTAFYLCASTDRPYSNQPQHFGDGTRLSIL.

Only one count was recorded for this clone. CDR3 sequence (DNA): TGTGCCAGCAGCCGGGACACAGGGGGGGACGGGGAGCTGTTTTTT. Protein product: CASSRDTGGDGELFF. The chain links TRBV11-1 to TRBJ2-2; D perhaps matches TRBD1 (8 bases). This CDR3 has 15 amino acids. V shed 5 bases and J shed 7 bases, with 17 bases lying between them. Germline V gene sequence: CDR1 SGHAT, CDR2 FQDESV (reference sequence). The whole variable domain, filled in from reference TRBV11-1 and TRBJ2-2, reads EAEVAQSPRYKITEKSQAVAFWCDPISGHATLYWYRQILGQGPELLVQFQDESVVDDSQLPKDRFSAERLKGVDSTLKIQPAELGDSAMYLCASSRDTGGDGELFFGEGSRLTVL.

The rearrangement links TRBV4-2 to TRBJ2-2; 10 bases map to TRBD2. Germline lookup yields CDR1 LGHNA and CDR2 YNFKEQ. This CDR3 region has 19 residues. J gave up 3 bases and V 0 bases, and 10 bases lay outside the gene matches. The CDR3 reads CASSQDLRLAGAHTGELFF. DNA for the CDR3: TGTGCCAGCAGCCAAGATCTACGCCTAGCGGGGGCTCACACCGGGGAGCTGTTTTTT.

The gene calls are TRBV5-4 and TRBJ2-1; 13 bases are shared with TRBD2. Germline CDR1 is SGHNT and CDR2 is YYREEE (reference sequence). V lost 3 bases to trimming and J lost 10 bases; unmatched junction nucleotides: 10. CDR3 size: 16 residues. The CDR3 bases are TGTGCCAGCAGCTCGGGACAGCCGGGACTAGCGGGAGAGCAGTTCTTC. Protein sequence: CASSSGQPGLAGEQFF. The entire variable domain, with the rest obtained from reference TRBV5-4 and TRBJ2-1, is as follows: ETGVTQSPTHLIKTRGQQVTLRCSSQSGHNTVSWYQQALGQGPQFIFQYYREEENGRGNFPPRFSGLQFPNYSSELNVNALELDDSALYLCASSSGQPGLAGEQFFGPGTRLTVL.

The gene calls are TRBV7-6 and TRBJ1-1; TRBD1 matches at 7 bases. The germline V gene has CDR1 SGHVS and CDR2 FNYEAQ. This CDR3 is built from 13 residues. V was clipped by 6 bases and J by 4 bases; unmatched bases: 5. CDR3: CASRAGQLTEAFF. Written as DNA, the CDR3 is TGTGCCAGCAGGGCGGGACAGCTCACTGAAGCTTTCTTT.

This clone has a handful of counts. The rearrangement uses TRBV5-1 and TRBJ1-1; TRBD1 matches 7 bases. The CDR3 is 14 amino acids. The germline V gene encodes CDR1 SGHRS and CDR2 YFSETQ. The V and J ends lost 5 bases and 1 base, in that order; junction bases with no gene match: 5. The CDR3 nucleotides read TGCGCCAGCAGTTTCGGGACAGCGAACACTGAAGCTTTCTTT. It encodes CASSFGTANTEAFF.

The chain is built from TRBV6-5 and TRBJ1-2; possibly TRBD1 for D (6 bases). Trimming left V 6 bases short and J 6 bases short, with 14 bases between. Germline V CDR1 and CDR2: MNHEY, SVGAGI. The CDR3 covers 13 residues. CDR3: CASSQDRRHGYTF. Written as DNA, the CDR3 is TGTGCCAGCAGCCAAGACAGGAGGCATGGCTACACCTTC.

This sequence joins TRBV6-5 and TRBJ1-4; D may be TRBD1 (5 bases). Trimming pared 6 bases from V and 5 bases from J, leaving 13 bases between. This CDR3 spans 14 amino acids. Germline V lookup: CDR1 MNHEY, CDR2 SVGAGI. The CDR3 region is CASRPGEGNEKLFF. Here the CDR3 DNA reads TGTGCCAGCAGACCCGGGGAGGGGAATGAAAAACTGTTTTTT.

V gene TRBV2 combines with J gene TRBJ2-1; D gene unclear. The germline V gene has CDR1 SNHLY and CDR2 FYNNEI. This CDR3 has 13 residues. Trimming removed 7 bases from V and 6 bases from J, with 13 bases in between. As DNA, the CDR3 is TGTGCCAGCACCTCGAACTCCGGCAATGAGCAGTTCTTC. Residues: CASTSNSGNEQFF.

The chain links TRBV5-1 to TRBJ1-4; the D gene is possibly TRBD1 (6 bases). Germline CDR1 reads SGHRS; CDR2 reads YFSETQ. Trimming cost V 4 bases and J 5 bases, with 9 bases left between them. The CDR3 loop spans 13 amino acids. Here the CDR3 DNA reads TGCGCCAGCAGCCGGGACAAGAATGAAAAACTGTTTTTT. This translates into CASSRDKNEKLFF.

This chain connects TRBV5-6 to TRBJ2-7; D unresolved. In germline, CDR1 is SGHDT, CDR2 YYEEEE. The germline V and J ends were trimmed by 0 bases and 3 bases, with 10 bases remaining between them. There are 14 residues in the CDR3. The CDR3 nucleotides are TGTGCCAGCAGCTTGGCTTTTTCGGGCTACGAGCAGTACTTC. Translated: CASSLAFSGYEQYF.

The chain uses TRBV21-1 and TRBJ1-1. TRBV21-1 is classified as a pseudogene. The CDR3 loop spans 14 amino acids. The CDR3: CASSKDRKNTEAFF. The CDR3 DNA is TGTGCCAGCAGCAAAGACCGAAAGAACACTGAAGCTTTCTTT.

The chain carries TRBV14 and TRBJ2-1; 8 nucleotides match TRBD2. This CDR3 has 15 residues. V lost 4 bases, J lost 4 bases, and 6 bases stayed unmatched. Germline V gene sequence: CDR1 SGHDN, CDR2 FVKESK. CDR3 residues: CASSLRSGSYNEQFF. The CDR3, as DNA: TGTGCCAGCAGCCTCCGGAGCGGGAGTTACAATGAGCAGTTCTTC. Based on the CDR3 plus reference TRBV14 and TRBJ2-1, the full variable domain is EAGVTQFPSHSVIEKGQTVTLRCDPISGHDNLYWYRRVMGKEIKFLLHFVKESKQDESGMPNNRFLAERTGGTYSTLKVQPAELEDSGVYFCASSLRSGSYNEQFFGPGTRLTVL.

The rearrangement joins TRBV4-3 to TRBJ1-3, with 8 bases fitting TRBD1. CDR3 length equals 17 residues. V dropped 0 bases and J dropped 2; count of bases not matched to a gene: 6. Germline CDR1 is LGHNA and CDR2 is YSLEER. In DNA, the CDR3 is TGCGCCAGCAGCCAAGAGCGGACAGGGAGTCCTGGAAACACCATATATTTT. Translation gives CASSQERTGSPGNTIYF.

V is TRBV5-3 and J is TRBJ1-5; no clear D gene. TRBV5-3 is recorded as an ORF, its role being uncertain. The germline V and J ends were trimmed by 5 bases and 6 bases, with 6 bases remaining between them. This CDR3 is built from 11 residues. The CDR3 coding sequence is TGTGCCAGAAGTAATGGTCAGCCCCAGCATTTT. Its protein is CARSNGQPQHF.

Only one count was recorded for this clone. The V and J genes are TRBV2 and TRBJ1-2; D uncertain. CDR3 size: 13 residues. Germline CDR1 reads SNHLY; CDR2 reads FYNNEI. Trimming took off 6 bases at V and 2 bases at J, with 10 bases between the two ends. The CDR3 DNA follows: TGTGCCAGCAGACTGGGCCCGAACTATGGCTACACCTTC. Its translation is CASRLGPNYGYTF.

This clone was detected once. The chain is built from TRBV4-1 and TRBJ1-1; D not certain. CDR1 is MGHRA, CDR2 YSYEKL, per germline. The CDR3 is 15 amino acids. V lost 1 base and J lost 0, with 9 bases in between. The CDR3 DNA reads TGCGCCAGCAGCCAAGGGACGTCAATGAACACTGAAGCTTTCTTT. Encoded protein: CASSQGTSMNTEAFF.

The V gene is TRBV9, the J gene TRBJ2-1; D gene uncertain. Germline CDR1 reads SGDLS; CDR2 reads YYNGEE. CDR3 length: 14 amino acids. V lost 0 bases and J 5 bases, leaving 9 bases between the germline ends. CDR3 residues: CASSVATPDNEQFF. The DNA of the CDR3 is TGTGCCAGCAGCGTAGCTACGCCAGACAATGAGCAGTTCTTC.

This sequence joins TRBV5-6 and TRBJ2-2, with TRBD2 matching 10 bases. Trimming at V came to 4 bases and at J to 7 bases, leaving 13 bases not matched to a gene. The CDR3 is 17 residues long. Looked up from germline, CDR1 is SGHDT and CDR2 is YYEEEE. CDR3 coding DNA: TGTGCCAGCAGCGACGGACTAGCGGAAATAATGGGCGGGGAGCTGTTTTTT. It encodes CASSDGLAEIMGGELFF.

This chain links TRBV27 with TRBJ1-2, with D possibly TRBD1 on 5 matching bases. Trimming removed 9 bases from V and 3 bases from J, with 17 bases in between. The CDR3 is 14 amino acids. In germline, CDR1 is MNHEY, CDR2 SMNVEV (reference sequence). CDR3 region: CASKLDRAYYGYTF. CDR3 nucleotides: TGTGCCAGTAAGTTAGACAGAGCATACTATGGCTACACCTTC.

V and J are TRBV5-1 and TRBJ1-6; D ambiguous. Germline lookup yields CDR1 SGHRS and CDR2 YFSETQ. The CDR3 is 18 amino acids. The V end lost 4 bases, the J end lost 9 bases, and 26 bases lay between the germline ends. The CDR3 sequence is CASSPPGPASGYASPLHF. The CDR3, as DNA: TGCGCCAGCAGCCCCCCGGGTCCAGCTTCGGGGTATGCTTCACCCCTCCACTTT.

V usage is TRBV4-1 and J usage is TRBJ2-1; 9 bases line up with TRBD2. This CDR3 is built from 15 residues. From germline, CDR1 is MGHRA and CDR2 YSYEKL. The V gene end was trimmed by 4 bases and the J gene end by 4 bases; junction bases not matched to a gene: 5. CDR3 residues: CASSPAGGSYNEQFF. The CDR3 bases are TGCGCCAGCAGCCCCGCGGGGGGGAGTTACAATGAGCAGTTCTTC.

The V and J genes are TRBV2 and TRBJ2-4, with 8 bases identical to TRBD1. Germline loops: CDR1 SNHLY, CDR2 FYNNEI. With 6 bases clipped from V and 6 bases from J, the junction kept 13 bases outside the gene matches. The CDR3 runs to 16 residues. The DNA of the CDR3 is TGTGCCAGCAGCACCCGGACAGGGAATGAAGGAAACATTCAGTACTTC. Its translation: CASSTRTGNEGNIQYF.

The V call is TRBV28, the J call TRBJ1-4, with a tentative D call TRBD1 (5 bases). The CDR3 length is 15 residues. Germline V gene lookup returns CDR1 MDHEN and CDR2 SYDVKM. Trimming stripped 2 bases from V and 11 bases from J, with 18 bases between. Written as DNA, the CDR3 is TGTGCCAGCAGTTTAGGTTTAGGAGCTGGGGGGAAACTGTTTTTT. As protein: CASSLGLGAGGKLFF.

The rearrangement joins TRBV28 to TRBJ2-1; 8 bases are shared with TRBD2. J was trimmed by 12 bases and V by 5 bases; bases with no gene match: 3. The CDR3 loop spans 11 amino acids. Germline V gene lookup returns CDR1 MDHEN and CDR2 SYDVKM. The CDR3 loop is CASSPGLGQFF. CDR3 bases: TGTGCCAGCAGTCCGGGACTAGGGCAGTTCTTC.

This chain uses TRBV6-4 with TRBJ2-3; D not certain. V was trimmed by 5 bases and J by 2 bases, leaving 11 bases between them. Germline CDR1 reads MRHNA; CDR2 reads SNTAGT. The CDR3 is 14 residues long. CDR3 bases: TGTGCCAGCAGTTCTAGTGCCCTCACAGATACGCAGTATTTT. This gives the protein CASSSSALTDTQYF.

This clone appeared a single time. This sequence joins TRBV27 and TRBJ1-1; 7 bases match TRBD1. V lost 0 bases to trimming and J lost 9 bases; unmatched junction nucleotides: 1. The germline gives CDR1 MNHEY, CDR2 SMNVEV (reference sequence). This CDR3 is built from 12 residues. Here the CDR3 reads CASSLSGQKAFF. Written as DNA, the CDR3 is TGTGCCAGCAGTTTATCGGGACAGAAAGCTTTCTTT.